This T cell receptor beta chain was retrieved from a study of circulating CD8 cells and anti-PD-1 response in melanoma (dated by TCRdb to the early 2020s). At the level of the whole study: Nivolumab was administered to patients intravenously at 3 mg/kg every 2 weeks. Of the roughly 13 patients in the melanoma cohort, anti-PD-1 was received as first-line therapy by seven patients, and prior targeted therapy or immunotherapy had been received by six patients. Patients with complete or partial responses were classified as responders, and patients with stable or progressive disease (RECIST v1.1) were classified as non-responders. The TCR repertoire analysis included some eleven melanoma patients, of whom 7 were non-responders and 4 were responders. In on-treatment samples, a biotinylated anti-human IgG4 antibody was used to detect PD-1. Overall study results and their limits: Only baseline and M1 samples, drawn from a small cohort with few responders, went into the published TCR repertoire comparisons. The cohort included both treatment-naive and previously treated patients, and the authors noted that this mix could influence results. Tumor material was not accessible, so tumor reactivity was assessed by peptide assays on expanded sorted subsets instead. The highest diversity was observed in the DNEG repertoire, similar and higher clonality was shown by the PD-1 and DPOS repertoires, and the lowest diversity was found in the TIGIT repertoires. Repertoires were largely private between subsets, with under 7.5% of TRB clonotypes shared at M1; sharing was highest between DPOS and TIGIT. Because material was limited, most experiments were generally run without replicates.

This clonotype is considered large (0.1 to 1%). Its antigen target is currently unknown. No clone much larger than this one lies a single base away; base qualities are absent. The CDR1 and CDR2 encoded by the germline V gene (reference sequence) are MNHEY and SMNVEV. The germline ends are 12 bases apart after V is trimmed by 0 bases and J by 3 bases. Inclusive of the bounding cysteine and phenylalanine, the CDR3 is 15 residues long. CDR3 DNA is the only sequence kept; it has 45 bases, read in frame from the first base. Sequencing instrument: NextSeq 500. Starting from about 15 ng of total RNA, TCR libraries were made with the QIAseq Immune Repertoire RNA Library Kit, Human TCR Panel. TCR libraries were sequenced on an Illumina NextSeq with a Mid Output V2 kit, using asymmetric 261x41 paired-end reads. Every TCR library was diluted to around 4.4 nM, then pooled, denatured and loaded at about 1 pM. The authors' pipeline ran thus. Processing of the TCR FASTQ files took place in the QIAGEN GeneGlobe Data Analysis Center, and downstream analysis was done in R 3.5.2. Clonality was calculated as one minus the Shannon entropy normalized by the log of the number of unique productive sequences. Fisher exact tests at 5% FDR, run separately within each subset, picked out TRA or TRB clonotypes whose abundance differed between baseline and M1. Clonotypes with differential abundance were put into four groups: emerging, expanding, contracting or non-expanding/contracting. Repertoire overlap between patients was measured with Morisita's overlap index. TCRdb itself trimmed the public reads at Q25 with fastp, ran MiXCR and retained productive beta chains. One record per CDR3 amino acid sequence lists the most common genes and DNA. TCRdb's processing, not the authors' own work, is the source of the V and J calls. The sample yields under 550 distinct CDR3 sequences; around 12% were counted once. The ten biggest clones cover roughly 57% of the sample.

Four subsets defined by PD-1 and/or TIGIT were sorted from live CD3+CD8+TCRalphabeta+ cells on a BD FACSAria II cell sorter. Circulating CD8 T cells were sorted into four subsets by PD-1 and TIGIT expression to characterize their relevance to anti-PD-1 therapy response. For every sorted CD8 T-cell subset, sequencing covered both the TCR alpha and the TCR beta chains. Peripheral blood was collected at three points: before the first anti-PD-1 injection, after two injections and after four injections. PBMCs were immediately isolated by Ficoll gradient centrifugation. Until use, PBMCs were cryopreserved in liquid nitrogen in RPMI containing approximately 18% FCS and about 10% DMSO. After thawing, PBMCs were stained with a viability dye and with antibodies against CD3, CD8alpha, TCRalphabeta, PD-1 and TIGIT. The RNeasy Kit was used to extract total RNA, and all samples had a RIN greater than 7.

The source material was CD8+ T cells from PBMCs, sampled at baseline or after one month of anti-PD-1 therapy (not recorded which). The clonotype comes from a human donor with melanoma. The chain is encoded by TRBV27 joined to TRBJ2-7, with TRBD1 as a weak D call on 5 bases. The DNA reads as follows: TGTGCCAGCAGTTTATCGTATCCAGGGTACTACGAGCAGTACTTC. This encodes CASSLSYPGYYEQYF.